A single sample is the source of the 5 T cell receptor beta chains below, sequenced in a study of shared clonotypes between healthy human individuals. Produced via immunoSEQ multiplex PCR; TCRdb's table is partial and in-frame only. This sample yields some 480,000 clones, of which approximately 79% are seen a single time; 12% belongs to the top ten. The sample consisted of PBMCs. The receptors were gathered from a woman between 40 and 55 years old in good health. Some clones in this sample may be carry-over from other donors' samples.

CDR3 bases: TGTGCCAGCAGCGCACAGGGGATTAAAGAGACCCAGTACTTC. Its protein product is CASSAQGIKETQYF. This sequence joins TRBV5-4 and TRBJ2-5; TRBD1 aligns across 7 bases. This CDR3 has 14 amino acids. With V trimmed by 4 bases and J by 3 bases, 6 bases remained unmatched. Germline V lookup: CDR1 SGHNT, CDR2 YYREEE (reference sequence).

The chain joins TRBV4-2 to TRBJ2-7; possible D gene TRBD1, 5 bases. The V and J ends lost 4 bases and 3 bases respectively, with 10 bases between them. The germline V gene has CDR1 LGHNA and CDR2 YNFKEQ. This CDR3 is built from 13 residues. In DNA, the CDR3 is TGTGCCAGCAGCCCTAGACAGAGCTACGAGCAGTACTTC. Residues: CASSPRQSYEQYF.

Turning to this clone: The sample holds other DNA sequences that translate to the same CDR3. This chain connects TRBV28 to TRBJ2-7; weak D call: TRBD2 (5 bases). The germline CDR1 and CDR2 sequences are MDHEN and SYDVKM. This CDR3 comprises 14 residues. V lost 3 bases, J lost 0 bases, and 9 bases lay in between. As DNA, the CDR3 is TGTGCCAGCAGTTTCAAGGGAGTCTCCTACGAGCAGTACTTC. Translation: CASSFKGVSYEQYF. Drawing the rest from reference TRBV28 and TRBJ2-7, the complete variable domain is DVKVTQSSRYLVKRTGEKVFLECVQDMDHENMFWYRQDPGLGLRLIYFSYDVKMKEKGDIPEGYSVSREKKERFSLILESASTNQTSMYLCASSFKGVSYEQYFGPGTRLTVT.

J is TRBJ2-3 and V is TRBV7-9; 8 bases line up with TRBD2. With V trimmed by 8 bases and J by 4 bases, 8 bases remained unmatched. The CDR3 runs 14 residues. Germline V lookup: CDR1 SEHNR, CDR2 FQNEAQ (reference sequence). The CDR3 DNA sequence: TGTGCCAGCCAAGCGGGAGCCTGGTCAGATACGCAGTATTTT. Translated: CASQAGAWSDTQYF.

V and J are TRBV30 and TRBJ1-5; 9 bases fit TRBD1. This CDR3 has 14 residues. Per germline, CDR1 GTSNPN and CDR2 SVGIG (reference sequence). With 4 bases clipped from V and 6 bases from J, the junction kept 7 bases outside the gene matches. CDR3 nucleotides: TGTGCCTGGAAAGGACAGGGGCTAGTTCAGCCCCAGCATTTT. Protein: CAWKGQGLVQPQHF.